This is a list of T cell receptor beta chains from one sample in a study of blood T cell repertoires in COVID-19. Using immunoSEQ multiplex PCR, the repertoire was profiled, and TCRdb retains in-frame clones only, with some absent. The data contain about 230,000 clones, 83% of them singletons. Sequencing input: peripheral blood. The receptors were gathered from a woman between 50 and 59 years old with acute or convalescent COVID-19. The CDR3 runs from the conserved cysteine through the conserved F or W. D genes are given only for firm matches. Not every row has a clone size; where given, it reads once, few, many or a size class.

d_gene	v_gene	j_gene	len	abundance	CDR3nt	CDR3aa
TRBD1	TRBV9	TRBJ1-5	16	.	TGTGCCAGCAGCGGAGGGGGCGGGATCAGCAATCAGCCCCAGCATTTT	CASSGGGGISNQPQHF
.	TRBV5-1	TRBJ1-6	14	.	TGCGCCAGCAGTTTCGGGTCCAACTATTCACCCCTCCACTTT	CASSFGSNYSPLHF
.	TRBV9	TRBJ1-1	13	many	TGTGCCAGCAGCGTCGGGACATGGACTGAAGCTTTCTTT	CASSVGTWTEAFF
.	TRBV2	TRBJ1-1	11	.	TGTGCCAGCACAGGGAACACTGAAGCTTTCTTT	CASTGNTEAFF
TRBD1	TRBV5-1	TRBJ2-2	15	once	TGCGCCAGCAGCCCCATGACAGGGGGCACCGGGGAGCTGTTTTTT	CASSPMTGGTGELFF
TRBD2	TRBV20-1	TRBJ2-1	12	.	TGCAGTGCTAGTGTAGGCTGGACGGCGGGGGTCTTC	CSASVGWTAGVF
.	TRBV27	TRBJ2-2	16	.	TGTGCCAGCAGTTCCACCGGGACTCATAACACCGGGGAGCTGTTTTTT	CASSSTGTHNTGELFF
.	TRBV30	TRBJ1-6	15	.	TGTGCCTGGAGTCGTGGAGGGGTAAATAATTCACCCCTCCACTTT	CAWSRGGVNNSPLHF
TRBD2	TRBV5-1	TRBJ2-3	15	.	TGCGCCAGCAGCTTGGAAGGGACTACCACAGATACGCAGTATTTT	CASSLEGTTTDTQYF
.	TRBV7-6	TRBJ2-1	14	.	TGTGCCAGCAGCTTAGCTGGTCAGTACAATGAGCAGTTCTTC	CASSLAGQYNEQFF
.	TRBV18	TRBJ2-7	14	once	TGTGCCAGCTCACCACCCCAGGGAGGAAACGAGCAGTACTTC	CASSPPQGGNEQYF
.	TRBV28	TRBJ1-4	12	.	TGTGCCAGTAGGGGCGCGGACGAAAAACTGTTTTTT	CASRGADEKLFF
TRBD1	TRBV27	TRBJ2-6	18	.	TGTGCCAGCAGTTTTAAGGACAGGCCTCTTAGGGGGGCCAACGTCCTGACTTTC	CASSFKDRPLRGANVLTF
.	TRBV5-1	TRBJ1-1	16	once	TGCGCCAGCAGCTTGGTCGGAGCACGGGTCAAGGCTGAAGCTTTCTTT	CASSLVGARVKAEAFF
.	TRBV30	TRBJ2-7	15	.	TGTGCCTGGAGTGTCCCCCTGGCGGGGGCGGGCGAGCAGTACTTC	CAWSVPLAGAGEQYF
TRBD1	TRBV7-2	TRBJ2-2	15	.	TGTGCCAGCAGCTTTGGGGGACAGGGTATCGGGGAGCTGTTTTTT	CASSFGGQGIGELFF
TRBD2	TRBV3-1/TRBV3-2	TRBJ2-4	19	.	TGTGCCAGCAGCCAAACTCCGCTAGCGGGGATTTTAGCCAAAAACATTCAGTACTTC	CASSQTPLAGILAKNIQYF
.	TRBV5-1	TRBJ2-2	15	once	TGCGCCAGCAACTTCGGCGGCATGAACACCGGGGAGCTGTTTTTT	CASNFGGMNTGELFF
.	TRBV27	TRBJ1-6	15	few	TGTGCCAGCAGTTTAAGGTGGCAGGGTCATTCACCCCTCCACTTT	CASSLRWQGHSPLHF
TRBD2	TRBV4-1	TRBJ2-7	17	.	TGCGCCAGCAGCCAACCGACTAGCGGGAGAAAGGGCTACGAGCAGTACTTC	CASSQPTSGRKGYEQYF
TRBD1	TRBV4-2	TRBJ1-5	14	.	TGTGCCAGCAGCCAAGGACAGGGAGGTCAGCCCCAGCATTTT	CASSQGQGGQPQHF
.	TRBV18	TRBJ1-3	15	.	TGTGCCAGCTCCCAAGGGAGCGTCTCTGGAAACACCATATATTTT	CASSQGSVSGNTIYF
TRBD1	TRBV6-2/TRBV6-3	TRBJ2-5	18	.	TGTGCCAGCAGTTACCAGGTCCCGGGACAGGGGGCGAAGGAGACCCAGTACTTC	CASSYQVPGQGAKETQYF
.	TRBV7-2	TRBJ1-5	16	once	TGTGCCAGCAGCTTAGTGAGTGCGGACAGAAATCAGCCCCAGCATTTT	CASSLVSADRNQPQHF
.	TRBV5-1	TRBJ1-3	15	.	TGCGCCAGCAGAGAACTCTCCAACTCTGGAAACACCATATATTTT	CASRELSNSGNTIYF
TRBD1	TRBV6-5	TRBJ2-7	13	.	TGTGCCGGACGGCCGGGACAGGGTATGGAGCAGTACTTC	CAGRPGQGMEQYF
.	TRBV7-9	TRBJ1-2	15	.	TGTGCCAGCAGCTTAGTTCCGGGGGAGCTCTATGGCTACACCTTC	CASSLVPGELYGYTF
.	TRBV19	TRBJ1-5	15	.	TGTGCCAGTAGTACGCCGGGTGCACCACAGGCGTCCCAGCATTTT	CASSTPGAPQASQHF
TRBD1	TRBV28	TRBJ2-1	13	.	TGTGCCAGCAGCCTGGGACAGTACAATGAGCAGTTCTTC	CASSLGQYNEQFF
TRBD2	TRBV28	TRBJ2-1	16	.	TGTGCCAGCATCGATCTCGGGCTAGCGGGGGGAAGGGAGCAGTTCTTC	CASIDLGLAGGREQFF
.	TRBV28	TRBJ1-1	13	.	TGTGCCAGCCGAGACCGGGGGAGAGAAGAAGCTTTCTTT	CASRDRGREEAFF
.	TRBV9	TRBJ2-2	16	.	TGTGCCAGCAGCCCACTCTCCGGGACGAACACCGGGGAGCTGTTTTTT	CASSPLSGTNTGELFF
TRBD1	TRBV3-1/TRBV3-2	TRBJ1-3	13	.	TGTGCCAGCAGTACAGGGGGTGGAAACACCATATATTTT	CASSTGGGNTIYF
TRBD1	TRBV4-1	TRBJ2-7	17	.	TGCGCCAGCAGCCATCCTTCGTCGACAGGGGGTCTCTACGAGCAGTACTTC	CASSHPSSTGGLYEQYF
TRBD1	TRBV5-1	TRBJ1-5	15	once	TGCGCCAGCAGCTCGTCGACAGGGGGAAATCAGCCCCAGCATTTT	CASSSSTGGNQPQHF
TRBD1	TRBV6-2/TRBV6-3	TRBJ1-2	12	.	TGTGCCAGCAGTTACTCGGACAGGGCGGACACCTTC	CASSYSDRADTF
.	TRBV9	TRBJ2-2	12	.	TGTGCCAGCAGCCAGAACACCGGGGAGCTGTTTTTT	CASSQNTGELFF
TRBD1	TRBV28	TRBJ1-1	13	.	TGTGCCAGCAGTGGAGGGGGCTGGACTGAAGCTTTCTTT	CASSGGGWTEAFF
.	TRBV20-1	TRBJ2-6	15	.	TGCAGTGCGAGTAGCGTTTCCTCTGGGGCCAACGTCCTGACTTTC	CSASSVSSGANVLTF
TRBD2	TRBV19	TRBJ2-7	15	.	TGTGCCAGTAGTATAGGGACTAGCGGGACCTACGAGCAGTACTTC	CASSIGTSGTYEQYF
TRBD1	TRBV3-1/TRBV3-2	TRBJ2-7	14	.	TGTGAGAGCAGCCAAGATCTGACAGGGACCGAGCAGTACTTC	CESSQDLTGTEQYF
.	TRBV14	TRBJ1-2	15	.	TGTGCCAGCAGCCAAGGCCAGGCGGGGAAGTATGGCTACACCTTC	CASSQGQAGKYGYTF
.	TRBV27	TRBJ1-2	14	.	TGTGCCAGCAGTTTCCTACAGGGCAGCTATGGCTACACCTTC	CASSFLQGSYGYTF
.	TRBV19	TRBJ1-2	16	.	TGTGCCAGTAGTCTAACGGGACTCTCGGGCAACTATGGCTACACCTTC	CASSLTGLSGNYGYTF
.	TRBV7-9	TRBJ2-1	15	.	TGTGCCAGCAGCTTAATGGGCGGGACCTACAATGAGCAGTTCTTC	CASSLMGGTYNEQFF
.	TRBV5-1	TRBJ2-5	14	.	TGCGCCAGCAGCCCCGGGACAATCCAAGAGACCCAGTACTTC	CASSPGTIQETQYF
TRBD1	TRBV5-1	TRBJ1-2	14	few	TGCGCCAGCAGCTTGAGACAGGGGGCCTATGGCTACACCTTC	CASSLRQGAYGYTF
TRBD2	TRBV6-5	TRBJ2-3	16	.	TGTGCCAGCAGTTACGGGCTAGCGGACAGCACAGATACGCAGTATTTT	CASSYGLADSTDTQYF
.	TRBV28	TRBJ2-6	13	.	TGTGCCACCAGGTACTCTGGGGCCAACGTCCTGACTTTC	CATRYSGANVLTF
.	TRBV5-1	TRBJ1-2	15	.	TGCGCCAGCAGCTTGGACGGCAGGGGATTTGGCGGCTACACCTTC	CASSLDGRGFGGYTF
.	TRBV5-1	TRBJ1-4	12	.	TGCGCCAGCAGCTTGGGAGATGAAAAACTGTTTTTT	CASSLGDEKLFF
.	TRBV6-1	TRBJ1-4	14	.	TGTGCCAGCAGTGAGCCTGCGGCTAATGAAAAACTGTTTTTT	CASSEPAANEKLFF
TRBD2	TRBV15	TRBJ2-7	13	.	TGTGCCACCAGCCTAACTAGCGGCTACGAGCAGTACTTC	CATSLTSGYEQYF
.	TRBV4-1	TRBJ1-1	11	.	TGCGCCAGCAGCCGGGGCTCTGAAGCTTTCTTT	CASSRGSEAFF
.	TRBV21-1	TRBJ2-7	15	.	TGTGCCAGCAGCAAAGCCGGGACAGGGTCCTACGAGCAGTACTTC	CASSKAGTGSYEQYF
.	TRBV19	TRBJ2-6	17	.	TGTGCCAGTAGTACCTTGCGGTGGGAGTCTGGGGCCAACGTCCTGACTTTC	CASSTLRWESGANVLTF
TRBD2	TRBV19	TRBJ2-2	16	.	TGTGCCAGTAGTACCCCGGGGCGGGAGCAGATCGGGGAGCTGTTTTTT	CASSTPGREQIGELFF
TRBD1	TRBV5-1	TRBJ2-7	13	.	TGCGCCAGCAGCCGAGCAGGGGGCTACGAGCAGTACTTC	CASSRAGGYEQYF
TRBD2	TRBV11-2	TRBJ2-5	17	few	TGTGCCAGCAGCTTGTGGCCCGGGGGGTCGCCCGGGGAGACCCAGTACTTC	CASSLWPGGSPGETQYF